These 12 T cell receptor beta chains share one sample of origin, sequenced in a study of blood T cell repertoires in COVID-19. Only in-frame clones appear in the TCRdb table, and some are missing; sequencing was by immunoSEQ multiplex PCR. The sample yields about 200,000 clones, 80% to 90% seen once. Sequencing was done on a sample of PBMCs or T cells enriched from blood (not recorded which). These receptors all stem from a man aged 35 to 55 who had recovered from COVID-19.

This clone occurred a few times. The chain is built from TRBV3-1 (or the pseudogene TRBV3-2) and TRBJ1-1; D unresolved. The CDR3 is made up of 14 amino acids. Germline CDR1 reads LGHDT; CDR2 reads YNNKEL (reference sequence). V was pared by 4 bases and J by 1 base, with 10 bases between. For the CDR3, the DNA is TGTGCCAGCAGCCCGTCGGGTCCGAACACTGAAGCTTTCTTT. Translating gives CASSPSGPNTEAFF.

J is TRBJ1-6 and V is TRBV10-3; TRBD1 matches 10 bases. V shed 6 bases, J shed 7 bases, and the junction held 3 bases outside the gene matches. The length of the CDR3 is 14 residues. Germline CDR1 is ENHRY and CDR2 is SYGVKD. Written as DNA, the CDR3 is TGTGCCATCAGGCCGGGACAGGGGAATTCACCCCTCCACTTT. Amino acids: CAIRPGQGNSPLHF.

The chain recombines TRBV7-6 with TRBJ1-1, with D uncertain. CDR1 is SGHVS, CDR2 FNYEAQ, per germline. CDR3 length equals 14 residues. The V and J ends lost 2 bases and 1 base respectively, with 8 bases between them. The CDR3 DNA follows: TGTGCCAGCAGCTTAACGGAGTCGAACACTGAAGCTTTCTTT. It codes for CASSLTESNTEAFF.

The chain recombines TRBV7-9 with TRBJ1-5; D is perhaps TRBD1 (6 bases). This CDR3 is 13 amino acids long. From germline, CDR1 is SEHNR and CDR2 FQNEAQ (reference sequence). V lost 5 bases to trimming and J lost 4 bases, with 9 bases between them. The CDR3 here is CASSHDRNQPQHF. Here the CDR3 DNA reads TGTGCCAGCAGCCACGACAGGAATCAGCCCCAGCATTTT.

The V gene is TRBV29-1, the J gene TRBJ1-1, with 8 nucleotides matching TRBD1. The CDR3 has 13 residues. Germline loops: CDR1 SQVTM, CDR2 ANQGSEA. V lost 3 bases and J lost 4; bases outside the gene matches: 4. The CDR3 DNA reads as TGCAGCGTTGATGGACAGGGCGGCACTGAAGCTTTCTTT. Its translation is CSVDGQGGTEAFF.

This clone was seen only a few times. The chain employs TRBV3-1 (or the pseudogene TRBV3-2) and TRBJ2-5, with D perhaps TRBD2 (5 bases). The V end lost 3 bases, the J end lost 5 bases, and 10 bases lay between the germline ends. The CDR3 is 13 residues long. The V gene's germline CDR1 is LGHDT and CDR2 YNNKEL (reference sequence). The CDR3 here is CASSHSRVETQYF. The CDR3 region has the DNA TGTGCCAGCAGCCACTCGCGGGTCGAGACCCAGTACTTC.

The count of this clone is one. The V gene is TRBV30, the J gene TRBJ1-3; no clear D gene. The CDR3 has 17 amino acids. Trimming pared 4 bases from V and 0 bases from J, leaving 19 bases between. CDR1 is GTSNPN, CDR2 SVGIG, per germline (reference sequence). The CDR3 here is CAWILPFLGSSGNTIYF. The CDR3 nucleotides read TGTGCCTGGATCCTTCCATTTCTGGGCAGCTCTGGAAACACCATATATTTT.

This clone has just one count. The rearrangement links TRBV4-2 to TRBJ1-5, with 8 bases aligning to TRBD1. CDR1 and CDR2 (germline): LGHNA, YNFKEQ. The CDR3 contains 15 residues. The junction had 5 bases not matched to a gene; V was cut back by 4 bases and J by 3 bases. The CDR3 loop is CASSPQGQVNQPQHF. The CDR3 DNA is TGTGCCAGCAGCCCCCAGGGACAGGTCAATCAGCCCCAGCATTTT.

V is TRBV30 and J is TRBJ2-7; D remains ambiguous. The V gene lost 1 base and the J gene lost 2 bases, with 9 bases spanning the gap. CDR1 and CDR2 (germline): GTSNPN, SVGIG (reference sequence). This CDR3 has 13 amino acids. CDR3 in amino acids: CAWSGRDAYEQYV. In DNA, the CDR3 is TGTGCCTGGAGTGGCCGAGATGCCTACGAGCAGTACGTC.

The chain is built from TRBV6-2 or TRBV6-3 and TRBJ1-1; 7 bases are shared with TRBD1. Germline assignment: CDR1 MNHEY and CDR2 SVGEGT. This CDR3 has 15 residues. V lost 2 bases, J lost 1 base, and 4 bases stayed unmatched. The CDR3 spells CASSYGGQENTEAFF. The CDR3 DNA is TGTGCCAGCAGTTACGGTGGACAGGAGAACACTGAAGCTTTCTTT.

The chain combines TRBV29-1 with TRBJ2-1; 7 nucleotides agree with TRBD2. The V gene end was trimmed by 6 bases and the J gene end by 4 bases; junction bases not matched to a gene: 9. The CDR3 contains 14 residues. Germline V lookup: CDR1 SQVTM, CDR2 ANQGSEA. CDR3 amino acids: CSVPRLAVYNEQFF. In nucleotides, the CDR3 is TGCAGCGTGCCCCGACTAGCAGTTTACAATGAGCAGTTCTTC.

The V call is TRBV7-2, the J call TRBJ2-1; TRBD2 might be the D (5 bases). This CDR3 contains 15 residues. The V end lost 5 bases, the J end lost 8 bases, and 19 bases lay between the germline ends. Germline V lookup: CDR1 SGHTA, CDR2 FQGNSA. CDR3 DNA sequence: TGTGCCAGCAGCCCTCCTTGGACTGGCCGCGATGAGCAGTTCTTC. Amino acid sequence: CASSPPWTGRDEQFF. The variable domain in full, completed from reference TRBV7-2 and TRBJ2-1, reads GAGVSQSPSNKVTEKGKDVELRCDPISGHTALYWYRQSLGQGLEFLIYFQGNSAPDKSGLPSDRFSAERTGGSVSTLTIQRTQQEDSAVYLCASSPPWTGRDEQFFGPGTRLTVL.